The entry below describes one TCR beta chain. TCRdb keeps only in-frame clones here, not all; method: immunoSEQ multiplex PCR. Of some 30,000 clones listed, 81% are singletons. Between the trimmed V and J ends, which lost 4 bases and 2 bases, there was a span of 16 bases. The CDR3 runs to 16 residues. From germline, CDR1 is LGHNA and CDR2 YNFKEQ. Time point meaning: blood 4 weeks post-SBRT, at nephrectomy. As for treatment: 15 Gy SBRT to primary tumor, nephrectomy 4 weeks later. The data were taken from a study of radiation and T cells in renal cell carcinoma. Source: blood, taken from a patient whose treatment included radiotherapy and nephrectomy. This clonotype was sampled from a man in his fifties or sixties with renal cell carcinoma. This chain links TRBV4-2 with TRBJ2-3; D might be TRBD2 (6 bases). The CDR3 reads CASSLEGGNPTDTQYF. The CDR3, as DNA: TGTGCCAGCAGCCTGGAGGGCGGGAACCCCACAGATACGCAGTATTTT.